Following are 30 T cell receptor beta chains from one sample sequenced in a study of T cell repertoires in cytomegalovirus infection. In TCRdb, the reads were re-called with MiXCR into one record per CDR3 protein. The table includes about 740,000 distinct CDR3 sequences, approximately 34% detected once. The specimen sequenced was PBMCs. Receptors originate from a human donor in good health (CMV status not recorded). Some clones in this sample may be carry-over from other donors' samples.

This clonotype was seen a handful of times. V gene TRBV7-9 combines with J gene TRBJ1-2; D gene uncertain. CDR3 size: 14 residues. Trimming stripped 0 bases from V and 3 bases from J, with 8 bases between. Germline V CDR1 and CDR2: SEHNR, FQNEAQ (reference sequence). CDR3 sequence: CASSLAGVDYGYTF. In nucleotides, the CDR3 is TGTGCCAGCAGCTTAGCCGGGGTCGACTATGGCTACACCTTC.

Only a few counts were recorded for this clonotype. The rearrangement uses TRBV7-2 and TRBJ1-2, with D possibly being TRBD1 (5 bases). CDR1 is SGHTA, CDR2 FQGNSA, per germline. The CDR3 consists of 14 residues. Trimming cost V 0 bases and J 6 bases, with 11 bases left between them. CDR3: CASSLARGRHGYTF. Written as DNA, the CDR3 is TGTGCCAGCAGCTTAGCGAGGGGCAGGCATGGCTACACCTTC.

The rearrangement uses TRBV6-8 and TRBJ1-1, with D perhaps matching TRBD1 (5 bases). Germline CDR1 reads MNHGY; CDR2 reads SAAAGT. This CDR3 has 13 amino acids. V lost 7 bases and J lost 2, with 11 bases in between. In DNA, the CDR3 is TGTGCCAGCAATCGTCAGGGAAACACTGAAGCTTTCTTT. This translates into CASNRQGNTEAFF.

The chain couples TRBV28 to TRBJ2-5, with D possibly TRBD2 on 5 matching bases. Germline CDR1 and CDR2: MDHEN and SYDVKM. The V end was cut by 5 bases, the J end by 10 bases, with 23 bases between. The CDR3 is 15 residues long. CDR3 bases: TGTGCCAGCAGTGACTGGGTGCGGGCTTCGTGGAACCAGTACTTC. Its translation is CASSDWVRASWNQYF.

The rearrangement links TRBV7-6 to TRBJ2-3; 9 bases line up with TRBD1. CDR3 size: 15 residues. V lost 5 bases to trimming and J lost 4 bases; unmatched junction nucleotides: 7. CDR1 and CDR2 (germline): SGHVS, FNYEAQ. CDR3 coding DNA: TGTGCCAGCAGCACCCGGGACAGGGCAGCAGATACGCAGTATTTT. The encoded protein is CASSTRDRAADTQYF.

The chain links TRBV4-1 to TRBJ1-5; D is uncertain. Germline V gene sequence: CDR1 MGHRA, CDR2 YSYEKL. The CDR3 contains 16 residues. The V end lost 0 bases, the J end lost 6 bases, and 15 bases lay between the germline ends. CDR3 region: CASSQDGSWEGQPQHF. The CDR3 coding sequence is TGCGCCAGCAGCCAAGATGGTAGCTGGGAGGGTCAGCCCCAGCATTTT.

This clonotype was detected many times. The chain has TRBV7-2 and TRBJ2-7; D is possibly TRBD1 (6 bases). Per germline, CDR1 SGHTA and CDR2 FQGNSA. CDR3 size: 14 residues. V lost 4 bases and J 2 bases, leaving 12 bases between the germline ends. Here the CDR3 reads CASSSNRAAYEQYF. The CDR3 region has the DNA TGTGCCAGCAGCTCCAACAGGGCCGCCTACGAGCAGTACTTC.

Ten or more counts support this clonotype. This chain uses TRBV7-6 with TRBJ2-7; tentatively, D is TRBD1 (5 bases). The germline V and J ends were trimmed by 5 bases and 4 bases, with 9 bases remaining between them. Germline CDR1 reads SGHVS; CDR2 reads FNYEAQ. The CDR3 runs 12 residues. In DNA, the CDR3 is TGTGCCAGCAGCGGAACAGGTTACGAGCAGTACTTC. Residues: CASSGTGYEQYF.

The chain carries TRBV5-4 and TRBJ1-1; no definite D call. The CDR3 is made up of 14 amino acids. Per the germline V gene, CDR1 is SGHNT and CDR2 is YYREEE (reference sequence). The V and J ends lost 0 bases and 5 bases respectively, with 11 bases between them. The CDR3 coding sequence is TGTGCCAGCAGCTTGGAAGGGATTAGGACTGAAGCTTTCTTT. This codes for CASSLEGIRTEAFF.

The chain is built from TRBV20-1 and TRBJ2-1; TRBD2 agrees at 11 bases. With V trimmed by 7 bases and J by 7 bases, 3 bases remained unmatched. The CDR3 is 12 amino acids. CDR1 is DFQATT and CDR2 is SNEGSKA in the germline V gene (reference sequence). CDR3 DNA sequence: TGCAGTGAACTAGCGGGAGAGAATGAGCAGTTCTTC. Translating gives CSELAGENEQFF.

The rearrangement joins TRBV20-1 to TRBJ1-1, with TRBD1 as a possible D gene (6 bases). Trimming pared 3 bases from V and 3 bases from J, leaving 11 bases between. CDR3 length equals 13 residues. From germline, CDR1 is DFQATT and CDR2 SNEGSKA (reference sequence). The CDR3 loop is CSAREQGYTEAFF. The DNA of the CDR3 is TGCAGTGCTAGGGAACAGGGTTACACTGAAGCTTTCTTT.

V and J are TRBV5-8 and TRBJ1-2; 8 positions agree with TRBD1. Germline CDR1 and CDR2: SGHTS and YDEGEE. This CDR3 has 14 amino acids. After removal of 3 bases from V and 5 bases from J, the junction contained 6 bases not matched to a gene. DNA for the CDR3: TGTGCCAGCAGCTATGGACAGGGAGGGTATGGCTACACCTTC. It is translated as CASSYGQGGYGYTF.

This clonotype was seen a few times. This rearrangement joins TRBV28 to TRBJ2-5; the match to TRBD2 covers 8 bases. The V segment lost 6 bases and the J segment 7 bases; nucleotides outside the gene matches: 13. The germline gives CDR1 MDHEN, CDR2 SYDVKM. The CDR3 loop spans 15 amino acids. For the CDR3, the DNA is TGTGCCAGCAGGGGGGTCACTAGCGGACTGACGACCCAGTACTTC. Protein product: CASRGVTSGLTTQYF. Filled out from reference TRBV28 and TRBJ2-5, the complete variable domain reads DVKVTQSSRYLVKRTGEKVFLECVQDMDHENMFWYRQDPGLGLRLIYFSYDVKMKEKGDIPEGYSVSREKKERFSLILESASTNQTSMYLCASRGVTSGLTTQYFGPGTRLLVL.

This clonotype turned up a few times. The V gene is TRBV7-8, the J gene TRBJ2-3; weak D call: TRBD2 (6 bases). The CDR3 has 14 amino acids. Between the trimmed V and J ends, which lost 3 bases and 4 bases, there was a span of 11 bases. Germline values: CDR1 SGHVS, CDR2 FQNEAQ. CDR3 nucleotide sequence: TGTGCCAGCAGCTTGAGGACTATAGCAGATACGCAGTATTTT. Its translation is CASSLRTIADTQYF.

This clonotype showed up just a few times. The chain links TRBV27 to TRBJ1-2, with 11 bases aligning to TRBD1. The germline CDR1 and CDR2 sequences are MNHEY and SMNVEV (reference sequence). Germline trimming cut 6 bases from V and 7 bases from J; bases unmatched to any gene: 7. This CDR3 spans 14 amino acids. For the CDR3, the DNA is TGTGCCAGCAGCACCGCGGACAGGGGGCTTGGCTACACCTTC. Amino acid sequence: CASSTADRGLGYTF.

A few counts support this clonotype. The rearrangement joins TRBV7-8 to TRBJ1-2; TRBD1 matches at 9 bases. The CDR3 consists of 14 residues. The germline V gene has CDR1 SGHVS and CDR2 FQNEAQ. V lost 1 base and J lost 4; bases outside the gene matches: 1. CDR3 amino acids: CASSLVDRGYGYTF. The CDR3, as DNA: TGTGCCAGCAGCTTAGTGGACAGGGGCTATGGCTACACCTTC. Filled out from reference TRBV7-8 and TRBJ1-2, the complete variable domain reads GAGVSQSPRYKVAKRGQDVALRCDPISGHVSLFWYQQALGQGPEFLTYFQNEAQLDKSGLPSDRFFAERPEGSVSTLKIQRTQQEDSAVYLCASSLVDRGYGYTFGSGTRLTVV.

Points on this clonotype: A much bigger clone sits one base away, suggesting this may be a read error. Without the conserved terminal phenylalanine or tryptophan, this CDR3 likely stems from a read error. The CDR3, as DNA: TGTGCCAGCAGCTTAATAGGAACGGGTAGAGGGAGATGGGCAGATACGCAGTATTTG. This codes for CASSLIGTGRGRWADTQYL. The rearrangement uses TRBV7-8 and TRBJ2-3, with TRBD2 as a possible D gene (5 bases). Germline-derived CDR1 and CDR2 are SGHVS and FQNEAQ. The CDR3 is made up of 19 amino acids. The ends were cut back, 2 bases at V and 4 bases at J, with 25 bases in the middle.

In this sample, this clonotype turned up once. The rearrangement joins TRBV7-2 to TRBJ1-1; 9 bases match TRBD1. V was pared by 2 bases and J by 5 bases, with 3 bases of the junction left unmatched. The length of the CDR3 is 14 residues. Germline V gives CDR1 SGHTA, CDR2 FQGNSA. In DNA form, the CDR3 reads TGTGCCAGCAGCTTAAGGGACAGGGAGACTGAAGCTTTCTTT. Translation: CASSLRDRETEAFF.

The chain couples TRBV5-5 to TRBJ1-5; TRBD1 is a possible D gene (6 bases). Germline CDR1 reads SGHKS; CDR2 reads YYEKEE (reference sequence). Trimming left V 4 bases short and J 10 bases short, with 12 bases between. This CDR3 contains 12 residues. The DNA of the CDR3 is TGTGCCAGCAGCATTGGGGGGCATCCCCAGCATTTT. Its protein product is CASSIGGHPQHF.

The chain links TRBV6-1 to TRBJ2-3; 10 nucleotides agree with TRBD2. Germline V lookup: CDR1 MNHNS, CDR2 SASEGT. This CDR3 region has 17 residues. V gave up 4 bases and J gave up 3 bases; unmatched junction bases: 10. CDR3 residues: CASSAHASGSPTDTQYF. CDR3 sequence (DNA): TGTGCCAGCAGTGCTCACGCTAGCGGGAGTCCGACAGATACGCAGTATTTT.

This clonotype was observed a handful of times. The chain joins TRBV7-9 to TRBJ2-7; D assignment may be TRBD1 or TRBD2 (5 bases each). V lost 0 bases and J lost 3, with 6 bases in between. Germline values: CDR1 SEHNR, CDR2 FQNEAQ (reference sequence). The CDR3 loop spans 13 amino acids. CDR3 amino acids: CASSLAGDYEQYV. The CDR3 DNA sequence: TGTGCCAGCAGCTTAGCGGGGGACTACGAGCAGTACGTC.

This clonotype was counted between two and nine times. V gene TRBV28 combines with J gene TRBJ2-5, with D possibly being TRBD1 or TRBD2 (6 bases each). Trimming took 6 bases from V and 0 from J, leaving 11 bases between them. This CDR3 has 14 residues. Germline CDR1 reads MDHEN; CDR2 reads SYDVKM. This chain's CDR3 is CASSRGGNQETQYF. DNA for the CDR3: TGTGCCAGCAGCCGAGGGGGGAACCAAGAGACCCAGTACTTC.

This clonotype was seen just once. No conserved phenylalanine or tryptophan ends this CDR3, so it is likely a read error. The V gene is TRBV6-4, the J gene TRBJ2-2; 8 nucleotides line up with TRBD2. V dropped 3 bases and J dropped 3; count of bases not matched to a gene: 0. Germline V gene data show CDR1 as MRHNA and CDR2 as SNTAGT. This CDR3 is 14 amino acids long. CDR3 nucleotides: TGTGCCAGCAGTGAAGCGGGGGACACCGGGGAGCTGTTTTTG. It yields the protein CASSEAGDTGELFL.

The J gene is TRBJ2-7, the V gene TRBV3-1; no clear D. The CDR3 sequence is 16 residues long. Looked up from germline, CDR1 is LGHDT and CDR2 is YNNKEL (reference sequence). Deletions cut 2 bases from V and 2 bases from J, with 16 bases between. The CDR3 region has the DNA TGTGCCAGCAGCCAATATGGAGAAGGCCGAACCTACGAGCAGTACTTC. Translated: CASSQYGEGRTYEQYF.

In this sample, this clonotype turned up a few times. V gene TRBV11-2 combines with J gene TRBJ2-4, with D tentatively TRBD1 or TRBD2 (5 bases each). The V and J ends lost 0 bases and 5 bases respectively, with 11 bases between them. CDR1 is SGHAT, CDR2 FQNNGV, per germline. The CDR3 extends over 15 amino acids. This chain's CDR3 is CASSLDPSGQNIQYF. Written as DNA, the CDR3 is TGTGCCAGCAGCTTAGATCCCTCGGGGCAAAACATTCAGTACTTC. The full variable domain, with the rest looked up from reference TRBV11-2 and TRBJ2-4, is EAGVAQSPRYKIIEKRQSVAFWCNPISGHATLYWYQQILGQGPKLLIQFQNNGVVDDSQLPKDRFSAERLKGVDSTLKIQPAKLEDSAVYLCASSLDPSGQNIQYFGAGTRLSVL.

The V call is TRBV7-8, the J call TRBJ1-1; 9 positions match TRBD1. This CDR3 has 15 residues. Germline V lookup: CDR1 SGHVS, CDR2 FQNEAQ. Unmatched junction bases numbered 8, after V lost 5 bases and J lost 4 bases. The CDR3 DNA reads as TGTGCCAGCAGCGTGAAACAGGGGGCGATCACTGAAGCTTTCTTT. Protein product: CASSVKQGAITEAFF.

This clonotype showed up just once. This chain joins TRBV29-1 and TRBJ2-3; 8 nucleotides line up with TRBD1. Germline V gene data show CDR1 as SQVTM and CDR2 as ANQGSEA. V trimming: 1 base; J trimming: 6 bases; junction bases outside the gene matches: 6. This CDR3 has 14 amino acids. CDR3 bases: TGCAGCGTTGAAGCCTCGGACAGGGCGGATACGCAGTATTTT. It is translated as CSVEASDRADTQYF.

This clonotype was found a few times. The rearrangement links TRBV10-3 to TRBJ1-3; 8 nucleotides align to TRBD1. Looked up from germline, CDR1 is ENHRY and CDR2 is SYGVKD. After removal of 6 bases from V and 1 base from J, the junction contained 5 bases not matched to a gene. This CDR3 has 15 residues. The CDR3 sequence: CAIRRQGRSGNTIYF. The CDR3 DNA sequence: TGTGCCATCAGGCGACAGGGGAGGTCTGGAAACACCATATATTTT.

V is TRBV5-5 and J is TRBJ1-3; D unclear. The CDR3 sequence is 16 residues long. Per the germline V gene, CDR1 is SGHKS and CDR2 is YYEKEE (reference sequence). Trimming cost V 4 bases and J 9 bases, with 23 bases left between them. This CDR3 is CASSPTDRPLIGTIYF. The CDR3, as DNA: TGTGCCAGCAGCCCGACCGATCGGCCCCTGATTGGCACCATATATTTT.

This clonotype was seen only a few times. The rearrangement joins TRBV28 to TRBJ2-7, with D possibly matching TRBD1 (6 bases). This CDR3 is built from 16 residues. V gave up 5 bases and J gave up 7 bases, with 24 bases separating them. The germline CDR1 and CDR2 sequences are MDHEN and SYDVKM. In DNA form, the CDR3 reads TGTGCCAGCAGTCCTACTCGGGACACCAATTCCCTAGAGCAGTACTTC. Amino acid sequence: CASSPTRDTNSLEQYF.